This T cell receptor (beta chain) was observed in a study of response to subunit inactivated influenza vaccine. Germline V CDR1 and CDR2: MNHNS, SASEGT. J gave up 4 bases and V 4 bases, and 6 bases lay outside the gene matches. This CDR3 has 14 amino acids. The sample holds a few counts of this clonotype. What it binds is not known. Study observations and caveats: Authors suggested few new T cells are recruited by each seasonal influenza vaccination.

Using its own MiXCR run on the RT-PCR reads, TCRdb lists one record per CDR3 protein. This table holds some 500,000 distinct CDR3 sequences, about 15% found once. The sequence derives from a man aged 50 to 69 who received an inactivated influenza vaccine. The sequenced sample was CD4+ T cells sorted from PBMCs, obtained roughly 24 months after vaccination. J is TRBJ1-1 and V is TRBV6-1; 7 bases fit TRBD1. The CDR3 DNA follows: TGTGCCAGCAGTGCGCAGGGGGTTTCCACTGAAGCTTTCTTT. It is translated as CASSAQGVSTEAFF.